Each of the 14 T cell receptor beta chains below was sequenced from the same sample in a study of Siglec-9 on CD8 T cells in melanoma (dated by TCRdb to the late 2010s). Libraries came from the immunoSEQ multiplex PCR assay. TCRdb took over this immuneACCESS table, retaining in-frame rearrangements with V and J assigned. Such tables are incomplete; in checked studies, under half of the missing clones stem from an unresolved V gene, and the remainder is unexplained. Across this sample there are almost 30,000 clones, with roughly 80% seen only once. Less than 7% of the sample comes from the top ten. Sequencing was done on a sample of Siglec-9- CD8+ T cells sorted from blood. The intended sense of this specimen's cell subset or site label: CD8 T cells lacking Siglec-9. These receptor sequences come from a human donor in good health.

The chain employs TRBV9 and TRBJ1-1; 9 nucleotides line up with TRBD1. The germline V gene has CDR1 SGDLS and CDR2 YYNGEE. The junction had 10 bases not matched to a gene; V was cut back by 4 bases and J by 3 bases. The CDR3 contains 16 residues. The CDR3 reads CASSSGTGPLDTEAFF. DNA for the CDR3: TGTGCCAGCAGCTCAGGGACAGGGCCCTTGGACACTGAAGCTTTCTTT.

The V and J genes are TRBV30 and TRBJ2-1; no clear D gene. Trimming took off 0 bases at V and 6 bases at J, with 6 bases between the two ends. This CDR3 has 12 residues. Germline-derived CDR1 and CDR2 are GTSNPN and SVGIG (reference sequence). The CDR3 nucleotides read TGTGCCTGGAGTGTAGTAAGCAATGAGCAGTTCTTC. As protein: CAWSVVSNEQFF.

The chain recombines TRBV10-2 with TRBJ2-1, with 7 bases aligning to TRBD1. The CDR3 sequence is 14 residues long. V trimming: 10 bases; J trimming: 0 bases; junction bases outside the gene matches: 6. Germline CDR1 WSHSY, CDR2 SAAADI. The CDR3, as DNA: TGCGCCACCTGGGACAGCAGCTCCTACAATGAGCAGTTCTTC. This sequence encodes CATWDSSSYNEQFF.

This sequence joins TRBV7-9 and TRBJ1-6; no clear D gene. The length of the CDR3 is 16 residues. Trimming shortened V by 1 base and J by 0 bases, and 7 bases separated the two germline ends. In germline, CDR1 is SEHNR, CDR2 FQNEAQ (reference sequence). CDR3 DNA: TGTGCCAGCAGCTTAGATGGGGTCTCCTATAATTCACCCCTCCACTTT. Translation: CASSLDGVSYNSPLHF.

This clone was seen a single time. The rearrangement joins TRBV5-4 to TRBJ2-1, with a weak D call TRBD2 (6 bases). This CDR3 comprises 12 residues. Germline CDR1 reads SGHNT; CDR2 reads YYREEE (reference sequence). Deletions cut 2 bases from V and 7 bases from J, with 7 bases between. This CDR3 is CASSFRGNEQFF. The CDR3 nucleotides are TGTGCCAGCAGCTTTCGGGGGAATGAGCAGTTCTTC.

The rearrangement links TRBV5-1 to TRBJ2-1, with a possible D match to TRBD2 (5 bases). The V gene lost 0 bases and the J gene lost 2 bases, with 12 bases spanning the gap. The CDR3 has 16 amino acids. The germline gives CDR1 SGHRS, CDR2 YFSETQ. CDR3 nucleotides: TGCGCCAGCAGCTTGGCACCGGGGAACCCCTACAATGAGCAGTTCTTC. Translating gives CASSLAPGNPYNEQFF.

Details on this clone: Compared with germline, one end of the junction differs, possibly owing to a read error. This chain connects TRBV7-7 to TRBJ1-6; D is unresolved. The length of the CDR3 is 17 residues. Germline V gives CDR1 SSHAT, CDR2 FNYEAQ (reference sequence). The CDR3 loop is CASSLAREVGLDSPLHF. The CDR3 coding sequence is TGTGCTAGCAGCTTAGCGAGGGAGGTTGGTCTAGATTCACCCCTCCACTTT.

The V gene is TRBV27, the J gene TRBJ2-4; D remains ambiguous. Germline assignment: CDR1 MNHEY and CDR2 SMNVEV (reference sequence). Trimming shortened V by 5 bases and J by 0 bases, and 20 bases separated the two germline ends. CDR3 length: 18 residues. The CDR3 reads CASSHTGRIHLAKNIQYF. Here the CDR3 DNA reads TGTGCCAGCAGTCACACCGGACGGATTCATTTAGCCAAAAACATTCAGTACTTC.

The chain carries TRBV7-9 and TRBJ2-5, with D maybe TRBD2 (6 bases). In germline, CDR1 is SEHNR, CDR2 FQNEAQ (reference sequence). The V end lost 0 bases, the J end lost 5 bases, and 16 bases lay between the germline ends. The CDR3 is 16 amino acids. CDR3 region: CASSLAGGLLRETQYF. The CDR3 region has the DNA TGTGCCAGCAGCTTAGCGGGGGGTCTCCTTCGGGAGACCCAGTACTTC.

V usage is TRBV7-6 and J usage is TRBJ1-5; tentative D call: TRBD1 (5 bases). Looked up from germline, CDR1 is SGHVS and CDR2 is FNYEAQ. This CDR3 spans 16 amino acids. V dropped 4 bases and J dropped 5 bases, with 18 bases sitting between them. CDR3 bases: TGTGCCAGCAGCTGGGGTACAGGAGGGGAGGATCAGCCCCAGCATTTT. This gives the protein CASSWGTGGEDQPQHF.

The DNA for the CDR3 is TGTGCCAGCTCACCTGGGACAGGGGAGGAAAAACTGTTTTTT. Amino acid sequence: CASSPGTGEEKLFF. This chain joins TRBV18 and TRBJ1-4; 10 bases map to TRBD1. V shed 3 bases, J shed 8 bases, and the junction held 3 bases outside the gene matches. The CDR3 consists of 14 residues. Germline CDR1 reads KGHSH; CDR2 reads LQKENI.

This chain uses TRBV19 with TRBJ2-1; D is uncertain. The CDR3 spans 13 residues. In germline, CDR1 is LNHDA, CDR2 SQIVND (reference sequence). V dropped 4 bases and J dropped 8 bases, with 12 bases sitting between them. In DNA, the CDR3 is TGTGCCAGTAGTAGAGTAGCCCGGGATGAGCAGTTCTTC. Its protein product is CASSRVARDEQFF.

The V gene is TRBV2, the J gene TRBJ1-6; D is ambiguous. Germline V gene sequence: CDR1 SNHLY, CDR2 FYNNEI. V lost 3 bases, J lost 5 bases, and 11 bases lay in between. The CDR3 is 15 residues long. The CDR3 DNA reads TGTGCCAGCAGTGATAGTTGGGGTAATAATTCACCCCTCCACTTT. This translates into CASSDSWGNNSPLHF.

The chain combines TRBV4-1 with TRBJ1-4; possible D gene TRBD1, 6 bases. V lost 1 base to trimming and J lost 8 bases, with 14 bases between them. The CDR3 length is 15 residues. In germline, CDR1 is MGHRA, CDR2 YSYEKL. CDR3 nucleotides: TGCGCCAGCAGCCAAGGGGGAGGGGGAGACGAAAAACTGTTTTTT. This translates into CASSQGGGGDEKLFF.